This T cell receptor (beta chain) was identified in a study of blood T cell repertoires in COVID-19. Whole-study context: Acute and convalescent COVID-19 samples came from the United States, Italy and Spain. PBMCs, B-cell-depleted T cells, or T cells provided the cDNA or gDNA that made up the material.

The CDR3 runs to 13 residues. The germline gives CDR1 KGHSH, CDR2 LQKENI. V lost 6 bases and J 6 bases, leaving 15 bases between the germline ends. Authors' methods: Amplifying reference gene primers gave estimates of nucleated cell counts. TCRdb keeps only in-frame clones here, not all; method: immunoSEQ multiplex PCR. V, J and clone size were drawn from that table, and D and trimming were deduced from the DNA. The repertoire has 200,000 to 300,000 clones, 75% to 85% of them found once; the top ten carry approximately 7.5%. This clone was found once. Specimen: peripheral blood. The rearrangement joins TRBV18 to TRBJ2-7; D gene ambiguous. The sequence was collected from a woman older than 75 with COVID-19, enrolled during active disease. CDR3 nucleotide sequence: TGTGCCAGCTCCCTTACCTATCAGGTCGAGCAGTACTTC. This codes for CASSLTYQVEQYF.